A single T cell receptor (beta chain) is shown here with its context. This entry belongs to a study of T cell changes during pregnancy in multiple sclerosis. Trimming left V 2 bases short and J 0 bases short, with 8 bases between. CDR3 length: 14 residues. Germline CDR1 is SGHRS and CDR2 is YFSETQ. Profiling relied on immunoSEQ multiplex PCR, and the TCRdb table lists in-frame clones only, not all of them. The profile shows around 62,000 clones, 70% to 90% of them singletons. V and J are TRBV5-1 and TRBJ2-5, with D possibly being TRBD1 (5 bases). The input for sequencing was peripheral blood, taken in the first trimester of pregnancy. The TCR comes from a female donor with multiple sclerosis, enrolled in a pregnancy study. Here the CDR3 DNA reads TGCGCCAGCAGCTTCCAGGGCGACCAAGAGACCCAGTACTTC. The encoded protein is CASSFQGDQETQYF.